This T cell receptor (beta chain) was sequenced for a study of blood T cell repertoires in COVID-19. Trimming took 0 bases from V and 4 from J, leaving 11 bases between them. The CDR3 is 15 residues long. Germline CDR1 reads SGHRS; CDR2 reads YFSETQ. This table comes from immunoSEQ multiplex PCR, and its TCRdb copy is limited to in-frame clones, with some not included. The sample yields about 170,000 clones, roughly 91% seen once. The chain joins TRBV5-1 to TRBJ1-3; D is uncertain. The source material was peripheral blood. This clonotype originated in a man aged 50 to 59 who had recovered from COVID-19. The DNA for the CDR3 is TGCGCCAGCAGCTTGGCGGATCCGGGGGGAAACACCATATATTTT. Translation: CASSLADPGGNTIYF.